These 28 T cell receptor beta chains were all obtained from the same sample, sequenced in a study of blood T cell repertoires in COVID-19. Clones were read by immunoSEQ multiplex PCR, and TCRdb kept only the in-frame ones, dropping some. This table has fewer than 200,000 clones, about nine tenths appearing once. The sequenced sample consisted of PBMCs or T cells enriched from blood (not recorded which). Source of these receptors: a woman under 30 who had recovered from COVID-19.

The chain couples TRBV5-6 to TRBJ2-2, with TRBD1 matching over 8 bases. The CDR3 contains 16 residues. Germline CDR1 and CDR2: SGHDT and YYEEEE. V was pared by 1 base and J by 4 bases, with 6 bases of the junction left unmatched. The CDR3 DNA reads as TGTGCCAGCAGCTTGTTCAGGGGGCCTGGCACCGGGGAGCTGTTTTTT. The encoded protein is CASSLFRGPGTGELFF.

The CDR3 DNA reads as TGTGCCAGCAGCCCCGCGGGGGGCAGGGTGAGCAATCAGCCCCAGCATTTT. Its translation: CASSPAGGRVSNQPQHF. The chain uses TRBV3-1 (or the pseudogene TRBV3-2) and TRBJ1-5; tentatively, D is TRBD1 (6 bases). Looked up from germline, CDR1 is LGHDT and CDR2 is YNNKEL (reference sequence). Trimming left V 4 bases short and J 1 base short, with 17 bases between. CDR3 length equals 17 residues.

The rearrangement uses TRBV28 and TRBJ2-7; tentative D call: TRBD2 (5 bases). The V gene's germline CDR1 is MDHEN and CDR2 SYDVKM. The CDR3 contains 15 residues. V lost 3 bases to trimming and J lost 0 bases, with 12 bases between them. In DNA form, the CDR3 reads TGTGCCAGCAGTTTGTATAGGGAGATCTCCTACGAGCAGTACTTC. Amino acids: CASSLYREISYEQYF.

The chain is built from TRBV9 and TRBJ2-5; 14 nucleotides agree with TRBD2. Germline V gene data show CDR1 as SGDLS and CDR2 as YYNGEE. The CDR3 loop spans 17 amino acids. The J segment lost 0 bases and the V segment lost 0 bases, leaving 1 base of the junction unmatched. The CDR3 DNA reads TGTGCCAGCAGCGTAGGGGGACTAGCGGGGGACCAAGAGACCCAGTACTTC. Its protein product is CASSVGGLAGDQETQYF.

The chain has TRBV19 and TRBJ2-2; a weak D match, TRBD2 (5 bases). Deletions cut 10 bases from V and 2 bases from J, with 14 bases between. Germline V gene lookup returns CDR1 LNHDA and CDR2 SQIVND (reference sequence). This CDR3 has 14 amino acids. CDR3 nucleotides: TGTGCCACCGCCCCGGAGGCTAACACCGGGGAGCTGTTTTTT. It encodes CATAPEANTGELFF.

V and J are TRBV12-3 or TRBV12-4 and TRBJ2-2; tentative D call: TRBD1 (7 bases). The V gene lost 5 bases and the J gene lost 8 bases, with 9 bases spanning the gap. There are 12 residues in the CDR3. The CDR3, as DNA: TGTGCCAGCAGTCAGGGGGGTGGGGAGCTGTTTTTT. Translating gives CASSQGGGELFF.

This rearrangement joins TRBV4-2 to TRBJ2-5; 8 bases line up with TRBD2. V was pared by 1 base and J by 4 bases, with 14 bases of the junction left unmatched. This CDR3 has 18 amino acids. Germline V gene data show CDR1 as LGHNA and CDR2 as YNFKEQ. The CDR3 DNA sequence: TGTGCCAGCAGCCAAGTTGGGGTAGCGGGGCGTGGGGGAGAGACCCAGTACTTC. This gives the protein CASSQVGVAGRGGETQYF.

The chain couples TRBV20-1 to TRBJ1-2; D remains unclear. CDR1 and CDR2 from the germline V gene are DFQATT and SNEGSKA (reference sequence). V was clipped by 8 bases and J by 2 bases, with 9 bases between them. The CDR3 loop spans 11 amino acids. The CDR3: CSSHQNYGYTF. CDR3 DNA: TGCAGTTCACACCAGAACTATGGCTACACCTTC.

This clone was counted a few times. This chain links TRBV30 with TRBJ1-2; the match to TRBD1 covers 9 bases. V was clipped by 3 bases and J by 6 bases; unmatched bases: 11. The CDR3 has 15 amino acids. Looked up from germline, CDR1 is GTSNPN and CDR2 is SVGIG (reference sequence). CDR3 region: CAWRTLGTGWNGYTF. CDR3 DNA sequence: TGTGCCTGGAGAACTCTAGGGACAGGGTGGAATGGCTACACCTTC.

The chain combines TRBV29-1 with TRBJ1-2, with TRBD1 as a possible D gene (5 bases). There are 11 residues in the CDR3. Looked up from germline, CDR1 is SQVTM and CDR2 is ANQGSEA. Deletions cut 6 bases from V and 2 bases from J, with 7 bases between. The CDR3 DNA is TGCAGCGTATGGGGCAACTATGGCTACACCTTC. It translates to CSVWGNYGYTF.

CDR3 bases: TGTGCCAGCAGTTTCCCATCAGGTGTGAACACTGAAGCTTTCTTT. Its translation is CASSFPSGVNTEAFF. The V and J genes are TRBV28 and TRBJ1-1; D ambiguous. V was cut by 3 bases and J by 0 bases, with 11 bases left in between. The CDR3 covers 15 residues. Germline values: CDR1 MDHEN, CDR2 SYDVKM.

V gene TRBV19 combines with J gene TRBJ1-5; 7 bases line up with TRBD1. The germline CDR1 and CDR2 sequences are LNHDA and SQIVND (reference sequence). The CDR3 is 17 amino acids. J lost 0 bases, V lost 3 bases, and 8 bases had no gene match. This chain's CDR3 is CASSIFRTGYSNQPQHF. The CDR3 DNA reads as TGTGCCAGTAGTATTTTTAGGACAGGATATAGCAATCAGCCCCAGCATTTT. Full variable domain (remainder filled in from reference TRBV19 and TRBJ1-5): DGGITQSPKYLFRKEGQNVTLSCEQNLNHDAMYWYRQDPGQGLRLIYYSQIVNDFQKGDIAEGYSVSREKKESFPLTVTSAQKNPTAFYLCASSIFRTGYSNQPQHFGDGTRLSIL.

The CDR3 region has the DNA TGTGCCACCAGCAGAGGAGGAAACCAAGAGACCCAGTACTTC. Protein product: CATSRGGNQETQYF. The chain employs TRBV15 and TRBJ2-5; D remains ambiguous. CDR1 LNHNV and CDR2 YYDKDF come from the germline V gene (reference sequence). The ends were cut back, 1 base at V and 0 bases at J, with 6 bases in the middle. There are 14 residues in the CDR3.

The chain is built from TRBV9 and TRBJ2-3; 10 bases match TRBD2. J gave up 4 bases and V 2 bases, and 1 base lay outside the gene matches. The CDR3 is 14 amino acids. Germline CDR1 is SGDLS and CDR2 is YYNGEE. Written as DNA, the CDR3 is TGTGCCAGCAGCGTGCTAGCGGGAGCAGATACGCAGTATTTT. Residues: CASSVLAGADTQYF.

V is TRBV7-2 and J is TRBJ1-4; D unclear. The germline V gene encodes CDR1 SGHTA and CDR2 FQGNSA. This CDR3 comprises 16 residues. Trimming stripped 3 bases from V and 5 bases from J, with 16 bases between. The chain's CDR3 is CASSFKTSTLNEKLFF. The DNA of the CDR3 is TGTGCCAGCAGCTTTAAGACCTCGACTCTAAATGAAAAACTGTTTTTT.

DNA for the CDR3: TGTGCCAGCAGCGGAATCGGGACAGGGTTGACTGAAGCTTTCTTT. Encoded protein: CASSGIGTGLTEAFF. This chain connects TRBV5-6 to TRBJ1-1; 9 positions agree with TRBD1. CDR3 length equals 15 residues. Trimming took 4 bases from V and 5 from J; bases not matched to a gene: 9. Germline CDR1 and CDR2: SGHDT and YYEEEE. Full variable domain (remainder filled in from reference TRBV5-6 and TRBJ1-1): DAGVTQSPTHLIKTRGQQVTLRCSPKSGHDTVSWYQQALGQGPQFIFQYYEEEERQRGNFPDRFSGHQFPNYSSELNVNALLLGDSALYLCASSGIGTGLTEAFFGQGTRLTVV.

This chain uses TRBV6-1 with TRBJ1-5; possibly TRBD1 for D (6 bases). Germline V lookup: CDR1 MNHNS, CDR2 SASEGT. The V and J ends lost 3 bases and 2 bases respectively, with 14 bases between them. The CDR3 is 16 amino acids. In nucleotides, the CDR3 is TGTGCCAGCAGTGATCGACAGGCTGGCGGCAATCAGCCCCAGCATTTT. This translates into CASSDRQAGGNQPQHF.

The V and J genes are TRBV9 and TRBJ2-7, with a weak D call TRBD1 (6 bases). Between the trimmed V and J ends, which lost 0 bases and 5 bases, there was a span of 15 bases. The CDR3 extends over 15 amino acids. CDR1 is SGDLS and CDR2 is YYNGEE in the germline V gene. The CDR3 reads CASSVGGQTPNEQYF. CDR3 coding DNA: TGTGCCAGCAGCGTAGGAGGACAGACCCCGAACGAGCAGTACTTC.

The chain recombines TRBV2 with TRBJ2-1, with TRBD2 matching over 8 bases. With 2 bases clipped from V and 4 bases from J, the junction kept 4 bases outside the gene matches. The CDR3 consists of 15 residues. Germline CDR1 SNHLY, CDR2 FYNNEI. The CDR3 sequence: CASSESGGPYNEQFF. CDR3 nucleotide sequence: TGTGCCAGCAGTGAAAGCGGGGGCCCGTACAATGAGCAGTTCTTC.

The rearrangement uses TRBV24-1 and TRBJ1-5, with 8 bases aligning to TRBD1. J was trimmed by 4 bases and V by 3 bases; bases with no gene match: 7. Looked up from germline, CDR1 is KGHDR and CDR2 is SFDVKD. The CDR3 loop spans 16 amino acids. CDR3 sequence reads: CATSDAGQGPNQPQHF. CDR3 DNA: TGTGCCACCAGTGATGCCGGACAGGGCCCGAATCAGCCCCAGCATTTT.

This clone has a single count. The chain joins TRBV7-9 to TRBJ2-5; no reliable D call. The germline V and J ends were trimmed by 2 bases and 5 bases, with 18 bases remaining between them. The germline V gene has CDR1 SEHNR and CDR2 FQNEAQ (reference sequence). The CDR3 consists of 16 residues. CDR3 sequence: CASSLLLVGVSETQYF. The CDR3 DNA reads TGTGCCAGCAGCTTATTGCTGGTAGGAGTTTCGGAGACCCAGTACTTC.

This clone appeared once. The genes are TRBV9 and TRBJ1-1; D might be TRBD1 (5 bases). The CDR3 runs 11 residues. The V gene's germline CDR1 is SGDLS and CDR2 YYNGEE. Trimming left V 3 bases short and J 6 bases short, with 6 bases between. The CDR3 reads CASSGGAEAFF. The CDR3 nucleotides read TGTGCCAGCAGCGGGGGGGCTGAAGCTTTCTTT. Combining the CDR3 with reference TRBV9 and TRBJ1-1 gives the whole variable domain DSGVTQTPKHLITATGQRVTLRCSPRSGDLSVYWYQQSLDQGLQFLIQYYNGEERAKGNILERFSAQQFPDLHSELNLSSLELGDSALYFCASSGGAEAFFGQGTRLTVV.

The V and J genes are TRBV2 and TRBJ1-5, with D possibly matching TRBD1 (5 bases). The germline CDR1 and CDR2 sequences are SNHLY and FYNNEI. V shed 8 bases and J shed 1 base, with 9 bases lying between them. The CDR3 is 13 residues long. The CDR3, as DNA: TGTGCCAGCCGCGGGGGGAGCAATCAGCCCCAGCATTTT. Protein product: CASRGGSNQPQHF.

The chain couples TRBV11-3 to TRBJ2-1, with 7 positions matching TRBD1. The germline CDR1 and CDR2 sequences are SGHNT and YENEEA. V lost 5 bases and J lost 10; bases outside the gene matches: 5. The CDR3 loop spans 12 amino acids. The CDR3 DNA sequence: TGTGCCAGCAGCAAAGACAGGGCCGAGCAGTTCTTC. This codes for CASSKDRAEQFF.

The chain combines TRBV19 with TRBJ1-1; possibly TRBD1 for D (5 bases). Germline V gives CDR1 LNHDA, CDR2 SQIVND (reference sequence). V lost 7 bases to trimming and J lost 10 bases, with 13 bases between them. The CDR3 length is 11 residues. CDR3 loop: CASKRRGPAFF. Written as DNA, the CDR3 is TGTGCCAGTAAAAGAAGGGGCCCAGCTTTCTTT.

This chain links TRBV15 with TRBJ2-7; D is undetermined. CDR3 length: 18 residues. From germline, CDR1 is LNHNV and CDR2 YYDKDF (reference sequence). V gave up 0 bases and J gave up 3 bases, with 21 bases separating them. The CDR3 sequence: CATSRDPPSRLRRYEQYF. CDR3 nucleotide sequence: TGTGCCACCAGCAGAGACCCCCCTTCTCGACTCAGACGCTACGAGCAGTACTTC.

This clone was observed a handful of times. The V and J genes are TRBV10-3 and TRBJ2-2, with 9 bases matching TRBD2. This CDR3 contains 16 residues. The germline CDR1 and CDR2 sequences are ENHRY and SYGVKD. The trim removed 1 base at V and 3 bases at J, leaving 3 bases unmatched. The CDR3 protein is CAISELLAGYTGELFF. As DNA, the CDR3 is TGTGCCATCAGTGAGTTACTAGCGGGCTACACCGGGGAGCTGTTTTTT.

J is TRBJ1-4 and V is TRBV18; D gene ambiguous. The CDR3 covers 15 residues. Trimming pared 0 bases from V and 3 bases from J, leaving 8 bases between. Germline values: CDR1 KGHSH, CDR2 LQKENI. The CDR3 bases are TGTGCCAGCTCACCACCGATCGGAGCTAATGAAAAACTGTTTTTT. Its translation: CASSPPIGANEKLFF.